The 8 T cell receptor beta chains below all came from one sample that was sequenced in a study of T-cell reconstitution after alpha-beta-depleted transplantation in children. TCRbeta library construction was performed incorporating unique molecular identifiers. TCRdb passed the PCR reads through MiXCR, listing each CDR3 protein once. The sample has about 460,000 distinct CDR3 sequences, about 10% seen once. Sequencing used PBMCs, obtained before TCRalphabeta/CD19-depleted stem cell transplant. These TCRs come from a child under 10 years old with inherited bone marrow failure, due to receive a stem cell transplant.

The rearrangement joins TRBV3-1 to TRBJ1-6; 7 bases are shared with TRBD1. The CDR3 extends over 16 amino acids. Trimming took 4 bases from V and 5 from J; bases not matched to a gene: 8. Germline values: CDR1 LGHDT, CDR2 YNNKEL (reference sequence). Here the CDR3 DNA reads TGTGCCAGCAGCCTGATAACGACAGGGCATAATTCACCCCTCCACTTT. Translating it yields CASSLITTGHNSPLHF. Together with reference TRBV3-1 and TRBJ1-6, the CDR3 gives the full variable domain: DTAVSQTPKYLVTQMGNDKSIKCEQNLGHDTMYWYKQDSKKFLKIMFSYNNKELIINETVPNRFSPKSPDKAHLNLHINSLELGDSAVYFCASSLITTGHNSPLHFGNGTRLTVT.

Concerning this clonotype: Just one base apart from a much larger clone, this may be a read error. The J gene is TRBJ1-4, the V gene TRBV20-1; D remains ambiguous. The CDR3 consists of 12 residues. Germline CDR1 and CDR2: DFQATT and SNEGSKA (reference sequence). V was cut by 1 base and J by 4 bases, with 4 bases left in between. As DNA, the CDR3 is TGCAGTGCTAGAGTCTGTAATGAAAAACTGTTTTTT. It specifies CSARVCNEKLFF.

The CDR3 coding sequence is TGTGCCATCAGTGCCGGACAGGGGGAGAAGGTTTATAATGGCTACACCTTC. This encodes CAISAGQGEKVYNGYTF. The chain has TRBV10-3 and TRBJ1-2; 10 positions agree with TRBD1. The junction had 14 bases not matched to a gene; V was cut back by 4 bases and J by 6 bases. The germline gives CDR1 ENHRY, CDR2 SYGVKD. This CDR3 has 17 amino acids.

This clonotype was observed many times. The CDR3 protein is CASNVGGAGTQYF. The CDR3 nucleotides read TGTGCCAGCAACGTAGGGGGCGCCGGGACCCAGTACTTC. The rearrangement links TRBV12-3 or TRBV12-4 to TRBJ2-5, with TRBD1 matching over 7 bases. This CDR3 is 13 amino acids long. Losses at the gene ends were 7 bases for V and 7 bases for J; bases not matched to a gene: 9.

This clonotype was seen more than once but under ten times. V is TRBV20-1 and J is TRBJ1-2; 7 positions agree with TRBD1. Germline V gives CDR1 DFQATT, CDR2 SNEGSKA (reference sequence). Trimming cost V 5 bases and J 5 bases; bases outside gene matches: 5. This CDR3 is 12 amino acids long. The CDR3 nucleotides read TGCAGTGCTTGGGGACAGACTTATGGCTACACCTTC. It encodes CSAWGQTYGYTF.

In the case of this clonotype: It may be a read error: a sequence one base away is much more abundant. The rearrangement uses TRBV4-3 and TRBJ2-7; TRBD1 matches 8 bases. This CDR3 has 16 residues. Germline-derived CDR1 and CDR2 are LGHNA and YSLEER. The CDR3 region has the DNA TGCGCCAGCGGCCAAGATCGGACAGGGACCTCCTACGAGCAGTACTTC. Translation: CASGQDRTGTSYEQYF.

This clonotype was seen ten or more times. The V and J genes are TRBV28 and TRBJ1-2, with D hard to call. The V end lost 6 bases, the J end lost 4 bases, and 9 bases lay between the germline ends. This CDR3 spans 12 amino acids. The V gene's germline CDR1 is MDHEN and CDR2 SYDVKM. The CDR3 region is CASSSDPYGYTF. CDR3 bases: TGTGCCAGCAGCTCGGATCCCTATGGCTACACCTTC.

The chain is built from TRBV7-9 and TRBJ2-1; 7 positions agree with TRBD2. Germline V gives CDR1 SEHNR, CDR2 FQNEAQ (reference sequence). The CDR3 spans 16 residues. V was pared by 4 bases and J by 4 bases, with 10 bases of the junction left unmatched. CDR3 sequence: CASSSPAGTGYNEQFF. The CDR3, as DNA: TGTGCCAGCAGCTCCCCAGCGGGAACCGGTTACAATGAGCAGTTCTTC.